This T cell receptor beta chain was captured by sequencing in a study of control samples from healthy donors and cancer patients. Germline V gene data show CDR1 as KGHSH and CDR2 as LQKENI. The CDR3 contains 14 residues. V was pared by 6 bases and J by 5 bases, with 13 bases between. The table came from immunoSEQ multiplex PCR; TCRdb's copy has only in-frame clones and leaves some out. The sample lists around 99,000 clones, about 89% occurring once. In this sample, this clone turned up once. The receptor's source is a woman aged 50 to 60 in good health. Sequences were obtained from blood. The V and J genes are TRBV18 and TRBJ2-2; TRBD1 is a possible D gene (5 bases). CDR3 sequence: CASSKGLQTGELFF. CDR3 bases: TGTGCCAGCTCGAAGGGGCTTCAAACCGGGGAGCTGTTTTTT.